These 23 T cell receptor beta chains originate from one sample sequenced in a study of spatial heterogeneity in lung cancer. Whole-study findings and limits: Counts that tracked tumor mutation counts were those of expanded intratumoral alpha and beta TCRs.

The antigens for these receptors are not known. A single record per CDR3 protein comes from TCRdb applying MiXCR to the 5' RACE reads. The sample records 13,000 or so distinct CDR3 sequences, about 6% being singletons. Time point: sample taken at primary tumor resection. Sequencing used lung tumor tissue, obtained at surgery. These receptors were taken from a female donor with early-stage non-small cell lung cancer.

With respect to this clonotype: A library prepared for alpha chains yielded this beta chain as an off-target read; its size is of little meaning. The rearrangement links TRBV2 to TRBJ1-6, with D unresolved. The CDR3 has 13 amino acids. V shed 6 bases and J shed 1 base, with 4 bases lying between them. From germline, CDR1 is SNHLY and CDR2 FYNNEI. The CDR3: CASRESYNSPLHF. The CDR3 nucleotides read TGTGCCAGCAGGGAATCCTATAATTCACCCCTCCACTTT.

The sample holds many counts of this clonotype. Found in a library prepared for alpha chains, this beta chain is an off-target read, and its abundance has little meaning. V is TRBV30 and J is TRBJ1-2; maybe TRBD1 (6 bases). Between the trimmed V and J ends, which lost 5 bases and 8 bases, there was a span of 12 bases. CDR1 is GTSNPN and CDR2 is SVGIG in the germline V gene (reference sequence). The CDR3 covers 11 residues. The CDR3 bases are TGTGCCTGGGGCAGGGGCGGAGGCTACACCTTC. Protein sequence: CAWGRGGGYTF.

This clonotype is medium-sized (0.01 to 0.1%) within its sample. This beta chain turned up in a library designed for alpha chains; as an off-target read, its abundance says little. This chain connects TRBV7-9 to TRBJ2-6; no clear D gene. The CDR3 totals 13 residues. Germline loops: CDR1 SEHNR, CDR2 FQNEAQ (reference sequence). Trimming took 1 base from V and 10 from J, leaving 8 bases between them. For the CDR3, the DNA is TGTGCCAGCAGCTTAGTGTCTATAAACGTCCTGACTTTC. Translation: CASSLVSINVLTF.

The sample holds many counts of this clonotype. This beta chain appears as a stray read in a library generated for alpha chains; its size is not informative. The chain uses TRBV5-5 and TRBJ2-2, with 7 bases identical to TRBD2. This CDR3 spans 15 amino acids. Germline V gene data show CDR1 as SGHKS and CDR2 as YYEKEE (reference sequence). J lost 5 bases, V lost 2 bases, and 6 bases had no gene match. This chain's CDR3 is CASSFGRGDTGELFF. The CDR3 nucleotides read TGTGCCAGCAGCTTCGGTCGGGGGGATACCGGGGAGCTGTTTTTT.

This clonotype was found many times. Because the library targeted alpha chains, this beta chain is an off-target read whose size means little. The chain joins TRBV7-2 to TRBJ2-7; D could derive from TRBD1 or TRBD2 (5 bases each). The CDR3 has 13 residues. Between the trimmed V and J ends, which lost 5 bases and 2 bases, there was a span of 10 bases. Germline lookup yields CDR1 SGHTA and CDR2 FQGNSA. The CDR3 bases are TGTGCCAGCAGCCGGGACGGTCCCTACGAGCAGTACTTC. Protein product: CASSRDGPYEQYF.

This clonotype was observed many times. This beta chain is off target for a library built for alpha chains, so its abundance means little. This chain connects TRBV5-5 to TRBJ2-5; 9 positions agree with TRBD2. The CDR3 consists of 16 residues. With 3 bases clipped from V and 0 bases from J, the junction kept 6 bases outside the gene matches. Per the germline V gene, CDR1 is SGHKS and CDR2 is YYEKEE (reference sequence). The CDR3 nucleotides read TGTGCCAGCAGCTGGCGGGGGGGCTGGTACCAAGAGACCCAGTACTTC. It encodes CASSWRGGWYQETQYF.

This clonotype was detected many times. Within a library made for alpha chains, this beta chain is off target, and its count is uninformative. The chain has TRBV13 and TRBJ2-2, with TRBD1 as a possible D gene (6 bases). Germline V CDR1 and CDR2: PRHDT, FYEKMQ (reference sequence). The CDR3 has 14 amino acids. Trimming left V 5 bases short and J 6 bases short, with 13 bases between. The CDR3 DNA sequence: TGTGCCAGCAGCCCCGCAGGGACACCCGGGGAGCTGTTTTTT. Translation gives CASSPAGTPGELFF.

This clonotype was detected many times. Because this beta chain is a stray read in a library intended to capture alpha chains, its abundance should not be given much weight. The DNA for the CDR3 is TGTGCCAGCAGTGTTCAGTATAGCAATCAGCCCCAGCATTTT. It specifies CASSVQYSNQPQHF. The gene calls are TRBV2 and TRBJ1-5; D gene uncertain. Germline assignment: CDR1 SNHLY and CDR2 FYNNEI. The length of the CDR3 is 14 residues. V dropped 4 bases and J dropped 0 bases, with 7 bases sitting between them.

The sample holds many counts of this clonotype. The junction and the germline gene differ at one end; a read error may be behind it. This beta chain appears as a stray read in a library generated for alpha chains; its size is not informative. This rearrangement joins TRBV10-3 to TRBJ1-6; 8 nucleotides agree with TRBD1. There are 14 residues in the CDR3. Germline CDR1 reads ENHRY; CDR2 reads SYGVKD. In nucleotides, the CDR3 is TGTGCCATCAGTGATAGGGTGTTGGGACAGGTCGTTTATTTC. Amino acid sequence: CAISDRVLGQVVYF.

This clonotype was detected ten times or more. Because this beta chain is a stray read in a library intended to capture alpha chains, its abundance should not be given much weight. This chain links TRBV11-2 with TRBJ2-1, with a possible D match to TRBD2 (5 bases). CDR3 size: 15 residues. The germline gives CDR1 SGHAT, CDR2 FQNNGV. V lost 3 bases and J 0 bases, leaving 9 bases between the germline ends. CDR3: CASSFPRGSYNEQFF. CDR3 bases: TGTGCCAGCAGCTTCCCCCGGGGCTCCTACAATGAGCAGTTCTTC.

This clonotype was seen repeatedly, ten times or more. This beta chain lies outside the target of a library built for alpha chains; its clone size means little. The chain combines TRBV20-1 with TRBJ1-3; possibly TRBD1 for D (5 bases). There are 16 residues in the CDR3. CDR1 and CDR2 from the germline V gene are DFQATT and SNEGSKA (reference sequence). The ends were cut back, 5 bases at V and 4 bases at J, with 21 bases in the middle. The CDR3 DNA reads TGCAGTGCTCCCGTCACGCCGGGGGGGTCGGGAAACACCATATATTTT. This translates into CSAPVTPGGSGNTIYF.

This clonotype has a count of ten or more. Little can be read into the size of this beta chain, an off-target read in a library designed for alpha chains. This rearrangement joins TRBV28 to TRBJ2-3; TRBD1 matches at 7 bases. Germline V lookup: CDR1 MDHEN, CDR2 SYDVKM. This CDR3 has 14 amino acids. V trimming: 5 bases; J trimming: 0 bases; junction bases outside the gene matches: 2. The CDR3 loop is CASSMTGSTDTQYF. The DNA for the CDR3 is TGTGCCAGCAGTATGACAGGGAGCACAGATACGCAGTATTTT.

This clonotype was observed at least ten times. With the library built for alpha chains, this beta chain is off target and its frequency is not meaningful. The chain combines TRBV19 with TRBJ2-2; D gene unclear. The CDR3 sequence is 12 residues long. Trimming took off 10 bases at V and 6 bases at J, with 12 bases between the two ends. Looked up from germline, CDR1 is LNHDA and CDR2 is SQIVND (reference sequence). The CDR3 DNA sequence: TGTGCCACCTCGGACGACCCCGGGGAGCTGTTTTTT. Its translation is CATSDDPGELFF.

A note on this clonotype: This beta chain was picked up by a library intended for alpha chains and is off target, so its count carries little meaning. The chain combines TRBV30 with TRBJ1-4; no reliable D call. CDR1 GTSNPN and CDR2 SVGIG come from the germline V gene (reference sequence). Deletions cut 2 bases from V and 3 bases from J, with 16 bases between. This CDR3 region has 16 residues. CDR3 nucleotides: TGTGCCTGGAGTCCTCGACGGGAGGGATCTAATGAAAAACTGTTTTTT. The encoded protein is CAWSPRREGSNEKLFF.

Regarding this clonotype: This beta chain turned up in a library designed for alpha chains; as an off-target read, its abundance says little. The chain couples TRBV20-1 to TRBJ2-3; unclear D gene. The CDR3 totals 12 residues. Germline V lookup: CDR1 DFQATT, CDR2 SNEGSKA (reference sequence). V lost 0 bases to trimming and J lost 4 bases, with 5 bases between them. The chain's CDR3 is CSARDLADTQYF. The CDR3 region has the DNA TGCAGTGCTAGAGATCTGGCAGATACGCAGTATTTT.

This clonotype occurred many times. A library made for alpha chains picked up this beta chain off target, so its size means little. The V and J genes are TRBV19 and TRBJ1-5; D not resolved. V lost 5 bases, J lost 0 bases, and 5 bases lay in between. The CDR3 loop spans 13 amino acids. Germline-derived CDR1 and CDR2 are LNHDA and SQIVND (reference sequence). The CDR3 DNA is TGTGCCAGTAGTTTGTCTAGCAATCAGCCCCAGCATTTT. Protein product: CASSLSSNQPQHF.

In the case of this clonotype: This beta chain slipped into a library made for alpha chains as a stray read, so its size is not meaningful. The V call is TRBV5-4, the J call TRBJ2-1; D gene unclear. V was trimmed by 3 bases and J by 4 bases, leaving 14 bases between them. From germline, CDR1 is SGHNT and CDR2 YYREEE (reference sequence). The CDR3 is 15 amino acids. The CDR3: CASSSPAGSYNEQFF. As DNA, the CDR3 is TGTGCCAGCAGCTCGCCAGCCGGGTCTTACAATGAGCAGTTCTTC.

In this sample, this clonotype turned up many times. For a library built for alpha chains, this beta chain is a stray read; little rests on its size. The chain joins TRBV28 to TRBJ2-5; a weak D match, TRBD1 (6 bases). V was pared by 5 bases and J by 3 bases, with 16 bases between. Germline assignment: CDR1 MDHEN and CDR2 SYDVKM. The CDR3 has 15 amino acids. This CDR3 is CASSPSRRGKETQYF. The CDR3 DNA sequence: TGTGCCAGCAGTCCCTCCCGAAGGGGGAAAGAGACCCAGTACTTC.

This clonotype was recorded many times. This beta chain came through as a stray read in a library set up for alpha chains, and its size says little. The CDR3 is CASSSTKQETQYF. The DNA of the CDR3 is TGCGCCAGCAGTTCCACGAAACAAGAGACCCAGTACTTC. V is TRBV10-2 and J is TRBJ2-5; D ambiguous. Trimming stripped 5 bases from V and 2 bases from J, with 9 bases between. Germline V gene lookup returns CDR1 WSHSY and CDR2 SAAADI. This CDR3 contains 13 residues.

This clonotype was seen repeatedly, ten times or more. This beta chain slipped into a library made for alpha chains as a stray read, so its size is not meaningful. The chain couples TRBV7-3 to TRBJ2-2; the D is unclear. The ends were cut back, 4 bases at V and 4 bases at J, with 4 bases in the middle. Germline V CDR1 and CDR2: SGHTA, FQGTGA. The CDR3 length is 12 residues. CDR3 DNA sequence: TGTGCCAGCAGCTCTTTCACCGGGGAGCTGTTTTTT. It encodes CASSSFTGELFF. The full variable domain, rest sourced from reference TRBV7-3 and TRBJ2-2, is GAGVSQTPSNKVTEKGKYVELRCDPISGHTALYWYRQSLGQGPEFLIYFQGTGAADDSGLPNDRFFAVRPEGSVSTLKIQRTERGDSAVYLCASSSFTGELFFGEGSRLTVL.

This clonotype was seen many times. For a library built for alpha chains, this beta chain is a stray read; little rests on its size. The J gene is TRBJ2-7, the V gene TRBV6-1; D is possibly TRBD2 (5 bases). Looked up from germline, CDR1 is MNHNS and CDR2 is SASEGT. The CDR3 is made up of 13 amino acids. The ends were cut back, 2 bases at V and 3 bases at J, with 8 bases in the middle. The CDR3 sequence is CASSETGSYEQYF. The CDR3 region has the DNA TGTGCCAGCAGTGAAACTGGGAGCTACGAGCAGTACTTC.

This clonotype was seen ten or more times. This beta chain turned up in a library designed for alpha chains; as an off-target read, its abundance says little. CDR3 amino acids: CASSLGPSVDTQYF. DNA of the CDR3: TGTGCCAGCAGCTTAGGACCTAGTGTGGATACGCAGTATTTT. The gene calls are TRBV11-3 and TRBJ2-3; D is ambiguous. CDR3 length equals 14 residues. V lost 1 base, J lost 6 bases, and 11 bases lay in between. Germline V lookup: CDR1 SGHNT, CDR2 YENEEA.

This clonotype was seen repeatedly, ten times or more. The library was prepared for alpha chains; this beta chain is a stray read, so its frequency means little. This chain joins TRBV12-3 or TRBV12-4 and TRBJ2-7; D remains ambiguous. V lost 6 bases and J lost 3, with 9 bases in between. This CDR3 has 12 amino acids. The CDR3 reads CASSRGRYEQYF. CDR3 in DNA: TGTGCCAGCAGCAGAGGCCGCTACGAGCAGTACTTC.